This entry concerns a single T cell receptor (beta chain). Germline assignment: CDR1 LGHDT and CDR2 YNNKEL (reference sequence). Trimming took off 11 bases at V and 5 bases at J, with 11 bases between the two ends. The CDR3 length is 11 residues. These data are taken from a study of blood T cell repertoires in COVID-19. Looking at the study overall: Italy, Spain and the United States were the sources of the convalescent and acute COVID-19 samples. PBMCs, B-cell-depleted T cells, or T cells were the source of the cDNA or gDNA that made up the material.

Authors' analysis steps: How many nucleated cells were present was estimated from reference gene primer amplification. Sequencing was performed with immunoSEQ multiplex PCR; in TCRdb, only in-frame clones are kept and a portion is missing. V, J and clone size reflect that table, while D and trimming were determined from the DNA. The sample contains 56,000 or so clones, 75% to 95% of which appear only once. This rearrangement joins TRBV3-1 (or the pseudogene TRBV3-2) to TRBJ2-3, with D possibly matching TRBD2 (6 bases). Sequencing used peripheral blood. This sequence originates from a man aged 45-60 years with active COVID-19. The CDR3, as DNA: TGTGCCGCCCAGACTAGAGATACGCAGTATTTT. The encoded protein is CAAQTRDTQYF.